What follows are 25 T cell receptor beta chains derived from one specimen sequenced in a study of T-cell memory formation after mild COVID-19. TCRdb reprocessed the 5' RACE reads via MiXCR and lists one record per CDR3 protein. Found here are some 130,000 distinct CDR3 sequences, approximately 15% of them singletons; the top ten hold roughly 14%. The material sequenced was PBMCs or a T cell subset sorted from them (not recorded which). All receptors derive from an adult woman who had mild COVID-19 (a few samples of this study predate the infection). Cell type and time point are not known.

This clonotype was detected only a few times. This chain joins TRBV21-1 and TRBJ2-4; the table's D call TRBD1 went unverified against the DNA. TRBV21-1 is tagged as a pseudogene. This CDR3 has 19 amino acids. CDR3 coding DNA: TGTGCCAGCACCGGTCCCCCTAAGGGCACAGGGCTAGCCAAAAACATTCAGTACTTC. Its translation: CASTGPPKGTGLAKNIQYF.

This clonotype was counted only a few times. The gene calls are TRBV7-9 and TRBJ2-1; 7 bases agree with TRBD2. Germline V gene data show CDR1 as SEHNR and CDR2 as FQNEAQ (reference sequence). There are 15 residues in the CDR3. J was trimmed by 0 bases and V by 5 bases; bases with no gene match: 4. The CDR3 nucleotides read TGTGCCAGCAGCCCAGGACTAGGCTCCTACAATGAGCAGTTCTTC. Residues: CASSPGLGSYNEQFF. Variable domain in full (rest from reference TRBV7-9 and TRBJ2-1): DTGVSQNPRHKITKRGQNVTFRCDPISEHNRLYWYRQTLGQGPEFLTYFQNEAQLEKSRLLSDRFSAERPKGSFSTLEIQRTEQGDSAMYLCASSPGLGSYNEQFFGPGTRLTVL.

This clonotype was seen only a few times. The chain couples TRBV11-2 to TRBJ2-1; the D gene is possibly TRBD1 (6 bases). Trimming removed 1 base at V and 4 bases at J, with 17 bases between. CDR1 and CDR2 from the germline V gene are SGHAT and FQNNGV. The CDR3 is 17 amino acids. The DNA of the CDR3 is TGTGCCAGCAGCTTAGTTTCTAGACAGGTTTTGTACAATGAGCAGTTCTTC. Its translation is CASSLVSRQVLYNEQFF.

The chain links TRBV6-1 to TRBJ2-5; the D gene could be TRBD1 or TRBD2 (5 bases each). CDR3 length: 15 amino acids. Trimming cost V 5 bases and J 1 base, with 14 bases left between them. CDR1 and CDR2 (germline): MNHNS, SASEGT. CDR3 DNA: TGTGCCAGCAGTCAGTCTCCGGGGCGCCAAGAGACCCAGTACTTC. It translates to CASSQSPGRQETQYF.

This clonotype was picked up one time. The chain links TRBV2 to TRBJ2-7; 7 bases fit TRBD1. Germline CDR1 SNHLY, CDR2 FYNNEI. V lost 3 bases and J lost 2; bases outside the gene matches: 10. The CDR3 covers 16 residues. The CDR3 reads CASSERSRTGTYEQYF. Written as DNA, the CDR3 is TGTGCCAGCAGTGAGAGATCCCGGACAGGAACCTACGAGCAGTACTTC.

The genes are TRBV30 and TRBJ2-6; unclear D gene. CDR3 length: 15 residues. Between the trimmed V and J ends, which lost 8 bases and 2 bases, there was a span of 16 bases. Germline lookup yields CDR1 GTSNPN and CDR2 SVGIG (reference sequence). CDR3 coding DNA: TGTGCCAGGGCCCATGGTGGAGCTGGGGCCAACGTCCTGACTTTC. Translated: CARAHGGAGANVLTF.

The chain combines TRBV6-5 with TRBJ2-2; 10 nucleotides match TRBD1. Trimming at V came to 5 bases and at J to 8 bases, leaving 8 bases not matched to a gene. CDR3 length: 15 residues. Germline loops: CDR1 MNHEY, CDR2 SVGAGI. The CDR3 spells CASSTGQGSAGELFF. The CDR3 DNA reads TGTGCCAGCAGTACGGGACAGGGGAGTGCAGGGGAGCTGTTTTTT.

The table lists this clonotype with a count of one. V is TRBV5-4 and J is TRBJ2-5; D perhaps matches TRBD2 (5 bases). Germline CDR1 and CDR2: SGHNT and YYREEE (reference sequence). Trimming took 2 bases from V and 5 from J, leaving 10 bases between them. CDR3 size: 13 residues. The CDR3 is CASSLDEGETQYF. The CDR3 DNA is TGTGCCAGCAGCTTAGACGAGGGTGAGACCCAGTACTTC. Complete variable domain (other parts from reference TRBV5-4 and TRBJ2-5): ETGVTQSPTHLIKTRGQQVTLRCSSQSGHNTVSWYQQALGQGPQFIFQYYREEENGRGNFPPRFSGLQFPNYSSELNVNALELDDSALYLCASSLDEGETQYFGPGTRLLVL.

The J gene is TRBJ2-5, the V gene TRBV5-5; TRBD2 aligns across 10 bases. V was clipped by 5 bases and J by 0 bases; unmatched bases: 7. Germline assignment: CDR1 SGHKS and CDR2 YYEKEE (reference sequence). The CDR3 contains 16 residues. CDR3 sequence: CASSYYSGRYQETQYF. The CDR3 DNA sequence: TGTGCCAGCAGTTATTATAGCGGGAGGTACCAAGAGACCCAGTACTTC.

This clonotype was recorded a few times. CDR3 in DNA: TGTGCCAGCAGCTTAGCGGCGGGACTAGCGGGAATGAATACGCAGTATTTT. This encodes CASSLAAGLAGMNTQYF. The gene calls are TRBV7-2 and TRBJ2-3, with TRBD2 matching over 13 bases. V lost 0 bases to trimming and J lost 7 bases; unmatched junction nucleotides: 7. The germline V gene has CDR1 SGHTA and CDR2 FQGNSA. The CDR3 is 17 residues long.

The chain recombines TRBV15 with TRBJ2-7, with a weak D call TRBD2 (7 bases). The CDR3 contains 13 residues. V was clipped by 0 bases and J by 6 bases, with 9 bases between them. Germline lookup yields CDR1 LNHNV and CDR2 YYDKDF (reference sequence). The CDR3 coding sequence is TGTGCCACCAGCAGAGAAAGGGGGGGCGAGCAGTACTTC. Protein: CATSRERGGEQYF.

The V call is TRBV7-7, the J call TRBJ1-2; TRBD1 matches 11 bases. CDR1 and CDR2 from the germline V gene are SSHAT and FNYEAQ (reference sequence). The CDR3 is 16 amino acids. Trimming cost V 9 bases and J 4 bases; bases outside gene matches: 13. CDR3 in DNA: TGTGCCAGAATCCAGGACAGGGGGCGGGAGGGCTATGGCTACACCTTC. This gives the protein CARIQDRGREGYGYTF.

The chain has TRBV6-6 and TRBJ2-5, with 9 bases lining up with TRBD2. The germline V gene encodes CDR1 MNHNY and CDR2 SVGAGI (reference sequence). The CDR3 length is 17 residues. The junction had 10 bases not matched to a gene; V was cut back by 0 bases and J by 5 bases. The chain's CDR3 is CASSYSGLAGAGETQYF. As DNA, the CDR3 is TGTGCCAGCAGTTACTCCGGGTTAGCGGGAGCCGGTGAGACCCAGTACTTC.

The table lists this clonotype with a few counts. V and J are TRBV20-1 and TRBJ2-7; D remains unclear. Deletions cut 4 bases from V and 0 bases from J, with 7 bases between. Germline V gene sequence: CDR1 DFQATT, CDR2 SNEGSKA (reference sequence). This CDR3 has 12 residues. This chain's CDR3 is CSATVSSYEQYF. DNA for the CDR3: TGCAGTGCTACAGTATCCTCCTACGAGCAGTACTTC.

The genes are TRBV14 and TRBJ2-5; no reliable D call. The germline CDR1 and CDR2 sequences are SGHDN and FVKESK. CDR3 length: 14 residues. The V end lost 2 bases, the J end lost 1 base, and 8 bases lay between the germline ends. The CDR3: CASSQNRGQETQYF. CDR3 coding DNA: TGTGCCAGCAGCCAAAATCGCGGCCAAGAGACCCAGTACTTC. Looking up the rest from reference TRBV14 and TRBJ2-5 gives the full variable domain: EAGVTQFPSHSVIEKGQTVTLRCDPISGHDNLYWYRRVMGKEIKFLLHFVKESKQDESGMPNNRFLAERTGGTYSTLKVQPAELEDSGVYFCASSQNRGQETQYFGPGTRLLVL.

V usage is TRBV18 and J usage is TRBJ2-3; 7 bases map to TRBD1. Germline values: CDR1 KGHSH, CDR2 LQKENI. The CDR3 totals 18 residues. After removal of 1 base from V and 0 bases from J, the junction contained 10 bases not matched to a gene. CDR3 region: CASSPLDPGTASTDTQYF. CDR3 coding DNA: TGTGCCAGCTCACCACTAGATCCCGGGACAGCTAGCACAGATACGCAGTATTTT.

In this sample, this clonotype turned up a few times. V is TRBV15 and J is TRBJ2-2; D is unresolved. This CDR3 contains 14 residues. Germline CDR1 LNHNV, CDR2 YYDKDF (reference sequence). Trimming stripped 0 bases from V and 6 bases from J, with 8 bases between. CDR3 sequence reads: CATSRDWKAGELFF. The DNA of the CDR3 is TGTGCCACCAGCAGAGATTGGAAGGCCGGGGAGCTGTTTTTT. Full variable domain (outside the CDR3, taken from reference TRBV15 and TRBJ2-2): DAMVIQNPRYQVTQFGKPVTLSCSQTLNHNVMYWYQQKSSQAPKLLFHYYDKDFNNEADTPDNFQSRRPNTSFCFLDIRSPGLGDTAMYLCATSRDWKAGELFFGEGSRLTVL.

This clonotype was recorded a few times. The chain's CDR3 is CASSHESTSGRETQYF. The CDR3 bases are TGCGCCAGCAGCCACGAAAGTACTAGCGGGCGAGAGACCCAGTACTTC. J is TRBJ2-5 and V is TRBV4-3; 9 bases align to TRBD2. CDR1 and CDR2 from the germline V gene are LGHNA and YSLEER. Unmatched junction bases numbered 9, after V lost 3 bases and J lost 4 bases. CDR3 length: 16 amino acids.

This clonotype was seen more than once but under ten times. The rearrangement joins TRBV6-2 or TRBV6-3 to TRBJ2-1; TRBD2 matches at 7 bases. The CDR3 loop spans 15 amino acids. The J segment lost 5 bases and the V segment lost 2 bases, leaving 6 bases of the junction unmatched. Germline V gene sequence: CDR1 MNHEY, CDR2 SVGEGT. CDR3 sequence (DNA): TGTGCCAGCAGTTACCGGGACTACCAAAACAATGAGCAGTTCTTC. It yields the protein CASSYRDYQNNEQFF.

The CDR3 is CATSDETGVSGETQYF. The CDR3 DNA reads as TGTGCCACCAGTGATGAGACAGGGGTTTCGGGAGAGACCCAGTACTTC. V usage is TRBV24-1 and J usage is TRBJ2-5, with 8 bases fitting TRBD1. Germline V CDR1 and CDR2: KGHDR, SFDVKD. Trimming at V came to 3 bases and at J to 4 bases, leaving 9 bases not matched to a gene. This CDR3 has 16 residues.

J is TRBJ1-2 and V is TRBV9; TRBD1 agrees at 11 bases. Germline CDR1 reads SGDLS; CDR2 reads YYNGEE. Trimming at V came to 5 bases and at J to 8 bases, leaving 5 bases not matched to a gene. This CDR3 comprises 13 residues. This CDR3 is CASSGQGARGYTF. The CDR3 bases are TGTGCCAGCAGTGGACAGGGGGCTCGAGGCTACACCTTC.

The sample holds a few counts of this clonotype. The V call is TRBV7-9, the J call TRBJ2-7; no definite D call. This CDR3 is 15 amino acids long. Germline lookup yields CDR1 SEHNR and CDR2 FQNEAQ (reference sequence). With 5 bases removed from V and 5 bases from J, the gap between germline ends came to 19 bases. Written as DNA, the CDR3 is TGTGCCAGCAGCCCTGGGGTTAGGTCGTACGACGAGCAGTACTTC. Its translation is CASSPGVRSYDEQYF.

V and J are TRBV4-1 and TRBJ2-7; D gene uncertain. The CDR3 is made up of 12 amino acids. Germline CDR1 and CDR2: MGHRA and YSYEKL. V lost 3 bases and J 4 bases, leaving 7 bases between the germline ends. The CDR3: CASSHVGYEQYF. The CDR3 coding sequence is TGCGCCAGCAGCCATGTCGGGTACGAGCAGTACTTC.

This clonotype was picked up a small number of times. In DNA form, the CDR3 reads TGTGCCAGCAGCTTAGTCTCGCCCGTCGCAGATACGCAGTATTTT. This encodes CASSLVSPVADTQYF. The chain uses TRBV7-9 and TRBJ2-3; D is undetermined. Germline values: CDR1 SEHNR, CDR2 FQNEAQ (reference sequence). The CDR3 length is 15 residues. With 1 base removed from V and 4 bases from J, the gap between germline ends came to 12 bases.

This clonotype was picked up a small number of times. The J gene is TRBJ1-2, the V gene TRBV11-2, with 10 nucleotides matching TRBD1. The CDR3 runs to 15 residues. V was pared by 5 bases and J by 8 bases, with 11 bases of the junction left unmatched. The germline V gene encodes CDR1 SGHAT and CDR2 FQNNGV. The CDR3 nucleotides read TGTGCCAGCAGCCGAGCCCGGGACAGGGGCAAGGGCTACACCTTC. It specifies CASSRARDRGKGYTF.